The rows below give T cell receptor beta chains drawn from one sample of a study of shared clonotypes between healthy human individuals. Clones were read by immunoSEQ multiplex PCR, and TCRdb kept only the in-frame ones, dropping some. Of hundreds of thousands of clones listed, roughly 95% are singletons. The sample comprised naive CD4+ T cells sorted from blood. The receptors were gathered from a woman aged 25 to 45 in good health. Both conserved end residues are part of each CDR3. Fields, in order: J gene, V gene, clone size, CDR3 protein. A clone size is listed for some rows: how often the clone was seen (once, few, many), or a class if it is expanded.

j_call: TRBJ1-2
v_call: TRBV5-1
clone_size: NA
cdr3_aa: CASSLVTEDGYTF

j_call: TRBJ2-2
v_call: TRBV25-1
clone_size: NA
cdr3_aa: CASSEFRLGSTGELFF

j_call: TRBJ2-5
v_call: TRBV5-1
clone_size: once
cdr3_aa: CASSLWAGETQYF

j_call: TRBJ1-5
v_call: TRBV7-8
clone_size: few
cdr3_aa: CASSNTGIGNQPQHF

j_call: TRBJ1-1
v_call: TRBV7-9
clone_size: NA
cdr3_aa: CASSFALPGDTEAFF

j_call: TRBJ2-1
v_call: TRBV5-4
clone_size: NA
cdr3_aa: CASSPGQNSNEQFF

j_call: TRBJ1-2
v_call: TRBV6-6
clone_size: NA
cdr3_aa: CASSPGTGGNTF

j_call: TRBJ1-1
v_call: TRBV2
clone_size: NA
cdr3_aa: CASSEGRFQREAFF

j_call: TRBJ1-4
v_call: TRBV28
clone_size: NA
cdr3_aa: CASSLSQGDEKLFF

j_call: TRBJ1-3
v_call: TRBV2
clone_size: NA
cdr3_aa: CASSEVAYSGNTIYF

j_call: TRBJ2-7
v_call: TRBV6-1
clone_size: NA
cdr3_aa: CASRLWYEQYF

j_call: TRBJ1-4
v_call: TRBV28
clone_size: NA
cdr3_aa: CASSLGGTGIAKLFF

j_call: TRBJ1-5
v_call: TRBV2
clone_size: NA
cdr3_aa: CASRLRANQPQHF

j_call: TRBJ2-5
v_call: TRBV28
clone_size: NA
cdr3_aa: CASSLGTSGRETQYF

j_call: NA
v_call: TRBV11-2
clone_size: NA
cdr3_aa: CASHLSLQGSEQYF

j_call: TRBJ2-7
v_call: TRBV15
clone_size: NA
cdr3_aa: CATSPRDRDGDYEQYF

j_call: TRBJ2-3
v_call: TRBV5-1
clone_size: NA
cdr3_aa: CASSLAQVSTDTQYF

j_call: TRBJ2-3
v_call: TRBV20-1
clone_size: NA
cdr3_aa: CSAPDKYTQYF

j_call: TRBJ2-2
v_call: TRBV28
clone_size: once
cdr3_aa: CASKASGNTGELFF

j_call: TRBJ1-1
v_call: TRBV29-1
clone_size: NA
cdr3_aa: CSVETGLTGGTEAFF

j_call: TRBJ1-2
v_call: TRBV6-5
clone_size: NA
cdr3_aa: CASSSRQAPYGYTF

j_call: TRBJ2-5
v_call: TRBV7-2
clone_size: NA
cdr3_aa: CASSSHSGLAGPLGTQYF

j_call: TRBJ1-5
v_call: TRBV4-1
clone_size: NA
cdr3_aa: CASSRHRDQPQHF

j_call: TRBJ2-7
v_call: TRBV7-6
clone_size: few
cdr3_aa: CASSQGLAGAGEQYF

j_call: TRBJ1-2
v_call: TRBV6-6
clone_size: NA
cdr3_aa: CASSPNNNYGYTF